The clone carrying this T cell receptor beta chain occurred once. Its matching antigen is unknown. CDR3 length: 12 amino acids. Per the germline V gene, CDR1 is SEHNR and CDR2 is FQNEAQ (reference sequence). The V end lost 5 bases, the J end lost 8 bases, and 12 bases lay between the germline ends. This sample was included in a study of T cell responses to AZD1222 COVID-19 vaccine. Study-level results: Sampling captured repertoires only after the peak T cell response. Among the donors, most were white British and more were female, and clonal diversity was possibly underestimated. Vaccination with two AZD1222 doses was followed by a rise in Spike-specific TCR breadth and depth. Seropositivity was recorded at baseline in only 6 or 7 AZD1222 recipients.

Method: immunoSEQ multiplex PCR; TCRdb's copy keeps in-frame clones and lacks some. The table has around 130,000 clones, about 93% seen once; the top ten hold about 0.91%. The chain combines TRBV7-9 with TRBJ1-2, with TRBD1 as a possible D gene (5 bases). The material sequenced was peripheral blood, taken on day 0 of AZD1222 vaccination. The sequence was collected from an adult in good health. CDR3 in DNA: TGTGCCAGCAGCCTGGGGGAGCGGGGCTACACCTTC. Amino acids: CASSLGERGYTF.